These T cell receptor beta chains were read from a single sample in a study of T cells after yellow fever vaccination. MiXCR, applied by TCRdb to the 5' RACE reads, yields one record per CDR3 protein. The top ten hold approximately 0.85% of the sample, which has 200,000 to 250,000 distinct CDR3 sequences, roughly 7.2% seen once. This material consisted of CD4+ T cells sorted from PBMCs, taken 15 days after the yellow fever booster vaccination. Every receptor here comes from a man younger than 45 who received the YFV17D yellow fever vaccine. Each CDR3 is given with its conserved first and last residue. Fields, in order: J gene, V gene, clone size, D gene, CDR3 protein, CDR3 DNA. The D gene is left open where the match is weak. Expanded clones are given a class, and other clones once, few, many or no size at all.

J gene: TRBJ2-1; V gene: TRBV24-1; clone size: few; D gene: TRBD1; CDR3 protein: CATRRGRDNEQFF; CDR3 DNA: TGTGCCACCAGAAGGGGGCGGGACAATGAGCAGTTCTTC
J gene: TRBJ1-2; V gene: TRBV20-1; clone size: few; D gene: .; CDR3 protein: CSASGRGFGYTF; CDR3 DNA: TGCAGTGCTAGTGGTCGAGGGTTTGGCTACACCTTC
J gene: TRBJ1-1; V gene: TRBV6-1; clone size: many; D gene: TRBD1; CDR3 protein: CASSKPGQGVTEAFF; CDR3 DNA: TGTGCCAGCAGTAAGCCGGGACAGGGGGTCACTGAAGCTTTCTTT
J gene: TRBJ2-7; V gene: TRBV5-1; clone size: many; D gene: TRBD1; CDR3 protein: CASSSGQGDSYEQYF; CDR3 DNA: TGCGCCAGCAGCTCCGGACAGGGGGACTCCTACGAGCAGTACTTC
J gene: TRBJ2-5; V gene: TRBV12-3/TRBV12-4; clone size: many; D gene: .; CDR3 protein: CASSLSYQETQYF; CDR3 DNA: TGTGCCAGCAGTTTAAGCTACCAAGAGACCCAGTACTTC
J gene: TRBJ1-1; V gene: TRBV20-1; clone size: many; D gene: .; CDR3 protein: CSASRHNSRDAFF; CDR3 DNA: TGCAGTGCTAGTCGGCACAACAGTCGCGACGCTTTCTTT
J gene: TRBJ2-2; V gene: TRBV7-6; clone size: few; D gene: .; CDR3 protein: CASTQGGGTGELFF; CDR3 DNA: TGTGCCAGCACCCAGGGAGGGGGCACCGGGGAGCTGTTTTTT
J gene: TRBJ2-7; V gene: TRBV6-5; clone size: many; D gene: .; CDR3 protein: CASSNTQIEQYF; CDR3 DNA: TGTGCCAGCAGCAACACCCAGATCGAGCAGTACTTC
J gene: TRBJ1-5; V gene: TRBV15; clone size: .; D gene: TRBD1; CDR3 protein: CATSSGDRDQPQHF; CDR3 DNA: TGTGCCACCAGCAGTGGGGACAGGGATCAGCCCCAGCATTTT
J gene: TRBJ1-1; V gene: TRBV20-1; clone size: .; D gene: .; CDR3 protein: CSARESGVRVTEAFF; CDR3 DNA: TGCAGTGCTAGAGAGTCAGGGGTCCGAGTCACTGAAGCTTTCTTT
J gene: TRBJ2-1; V gene: TRBV12-3/TRBV12-4; clone size: many; D gene: .; CDR3 protein: CASSQGRGKQFF; CDR3 DNA: TGTGCCAGCAGTCAGGGGAGAGGGAAGCAGTTCTTC
J gene: TRBJ2-5; V gene: TRBV7-2; clone size: many; D gene: .; CDR3 protein: CASSRGAYQETQYF; CDR3 DNA: TGTGCCAGCTCTCGGGGGGCGTACCAAGAGACCCAGTACTTC
J gene: TRBJ2-1; V gene: TRBV3-1; clone size: many; D gene: .; CDR3 protein: CASSQASVQFF; CDR3 DNA: TGTGCCAGCAGCCAAGCTAGCGTGCAGTTCTTC
J gene: TRBJ2-1; V gene: TRBV14; clone size: few; D gene: TRBD1; CDR3 protein: CASSQEPGGKQFF; CDR3 DNA: TGTGCCAGCAGCCAAGAGCCAGGGGGTAAGCAGTTCTTC
J gene: TRBJ1-5; V gene: TRBV30; clone size: .; D gene: .; CDR3 protein: CAWTGKGNQPQHF; CDR3 DNA: TGTGCCTGGACTGGTAAGGGGAATCAGCCCCAGCATTTT
J gene: TRBJ2-7; V gene: TRBV5-5; clone size: few; D gene: .; CDR3 protein: CASTPEGLSYEQYF; CDR3 DNA: TGTGCCAGCACCCCCGAGGGACTTTCCTACGAGCAGTACTTC
J gene: TRBJ2-7; V gene: TRBV3-1; clone size: .; D gene: TRBD1; CDR3 protein: CASTRLGQPSYEQYF; CDR3 DNA: TGTGCCAGCACCCGATTGGGACAGCCCTCCTACGAGCAGTACTTC
J gene: TRBJ1-6; V gene: TRBV13; clone size: .; D gene: .; CDR3 protein: CASSHDRGSYNSPLHF; CDR3 DNA: TGTGCCAGCAGCCACGACCGGGGCTCCTATAATTCACCCCTCCACTTT
J gene: TRBJ2-5; V gene: TRBV5-1; clone size: few; D gene: TRBD2; CDR3 protein: CASSSGLEGETQYF; CDR3 DNA: TGCGCCAGCAGCAGTGGACTAGAGGGAGAGACCCAGTACTTC
J gene: TRBJ2-1; V gene: TRBV10-2; clone size: few; D gene: TRBD2; CDR3 protein: CASTQAGVDEQFF; CDR3 DNA: TGCGCCAGTACCCAAGCGGGAGTTGATGAGCAGTTCTTC
J gene: TRBJ2-3; V gene: TRBV29-1; clone size: .; D gene: TRBD1; CDR3 protein: CSVLQGQSRYTQYF; CDR3 DNA: TGCAGCGTCCTCCAGGGACAGAGCCGTTATACGCAGTATTTT
J gene: TRBJ2-1; V gene: TRBV2; clone size: .; D gene: TRBD2; CDR3 protein: CASSGRGYNEQFF; CDR3 DNA: TGTGCCAGCAGCGGGAGGGGGTACAATGAGCAGTTCTTC
J gene: TRBJ2-7; V gene: TRBV18; clone size: few; D gene: TRBD1; CDR3 protein: CASSPPQGVPEQYF; CDR3 DNA: TGTGCCAGCTCACCTCCTCAGGGGGTACCTGAGCAGTACTTC
J gene: TRBJ2-3; V gene: TRBV7-2; clone size: many; D gene: .; CDR3 protein: CASSSTDTQYF; CDR3 DNA: TGTGCCAGCAGCTCCACAGATACGCAGTATTTT
J gene: TRBJ1-2; V gene: TRBV28; clone size: .; D gene: .; CDR3 protein: CASSLLARRGIDGYTF; CDR3 DNA: TGTGCCAGCAGTTTATTGGCCCGGAGGGGGATCGATGGCTACACCTTC
J gene: TRBJ2-5; V gene: TRBV6-5; clone size: few; D gene: .; CDR3 protein: CASSLGPDQETQYF; CDR3 DNA: TGTGCCAGCAGTTTGGGACCGGACCAAGAGACCCAGTACTTC
J gene: TRBJ2-7; V gene: TRBV12-3/TRBV12-4; clone size: .; D gene: .; CDR3 protein: CASQRAGYEQYF; CDR3 DNA: TGTGCCAGCCAGAGAGCGGGTTACGAGCAGTACTTC
J gene: TRBJ1-5; V gene: TRBV28; clone size: few; D gene: .; CDR3 protein: CATSGEQPQHF; CDR3 DNA: TGTGCCACCTCGGGTGAACAGCCCCAGCATTTT